This T cell receptor (beta chain) was documented in a study of cytomegalovirus exposure and HLA in healthy donors. Study-level findings and limits: Most likely, a cluster of highly shared sequence variants arose as a sequencing artifact. The authors listed roughly 150 TCR beta chains as cytomegalovirus-associated. In a later analysis, across HLA loci, associated TCR counts were highest for DRB1, lowest for HLA-C.

This clone has just a few counts. Its antigen is unidentified. The PCR made use of 60 Vbeta and 13 Jbeta primers. The table came from immunoSEQ multiplex PCR; TCRdb's copy has only in-frame clones and leaves some out. The sample lists about 240,000 clones; 82% were seen once. The source of this sequence is a woman aged 40 to 49 in good health and CMV-seropositive. The sample consisted of PBMCs.

The CDR3 region has the DNA TGTGCCAGCAGCCAGGGACAGTACTCTGGAAACACCATATATTTT. Its protein is CASSQGQYSGNTIYF. The gene calls are TRBV9 and TRBJ1-3; TRBD1 agrees at 7 bases. The germline CDR1 and CDR2 sequences are SGDLS and YYNGEE. The V gene end was trimmed by 4 bases and the J gene end by 0 bases; junction bases not matched to a gene: 4. The CDR3 contains 15 residues.